This TCR beta chain was captured in a study of T cells expressing NK-cell markers. Background on the study: Sorted T-cell subsets CD3+CD56+NKG2C+, CD3+CD56+NKG2C- and CD3+CD56-NKG2C+ were TCR beta-sequenced. HCMV serostatus: most of the eight sequenced donors positive, one negative.

CDR1 MNHEY and CDR2 SVGAGI come from the germline V gene. The CDR3 is 14 residues long. As the method of synthesis, 5'RACE template switching with UMIs yielded TCR beta cDNA. TCRdb reprocessed the 5' RACE reads and reports one entry per CDR3 protein, with no DNA. Recorded for this sample: about 170,000 distinct CDR3 sequences. The chain joins TRBV6-5 to TRBJ1-2; TCRdb names TRBD1, which stays unverified in the absence of DNA. This TCR was sampled from a man aged 18-69 years in good health. Sequences were obtained from blood T cells: a sorted CD56 or NKG2C T cell subset, CD4+ or CD8+ T cells, or bulk PBMC T cells (not recorded which). CDR3 residues: CASSYSTGDYGYTF.